Listed below are T cell receptor beta chains from one sample, sequenced in a study of beta chain features in type 1 diabetes. Here immunoSEQ multiplex PCR was the method, and the copy in TCRdb shows in-frame clones only, minus some. The sample contains around 450,000 clones, around 10% of which appear only once. The sequenced sample was naive CD4+ T cells from blood. The receptors come from a woman aged 18-35 years in good health. Each CDR3 is given with its conserved first and last residue. Each record gives: CDR3 DNA, CDR3 protein, clone size, J gene, V gene, D gene. The D gene is left open where the match is weak. A clone size is listed for some rows: how often the clone was seen (once, few, many), or a class if it is expanded.

CDR3 DNA: TGCGCCAGCTCCAGGACAGGAGGCCGAACCTCTGGGGCCAACGTCCTGACTTTC
CDR3 protein: CASSRTGGRTSGANVLTF
clone size: .
J gene: TRBJ2-6
V gene: TRBV4-1
D gene: TRBD1

CDR3 DNA: TGTGCCAGCAGCTTAGGGAATGTTAAGGAGACCCAGTACTTC
CDR3 protein: CASSLGNVKETQYF
clone size: few
J gene: TRBJ2-5
V gene: TRBV7-9
D gene: .

CDR3 DNA: TGCAGCGTGGCGCAAAGACTAGCCCTTAATGAGCAGTTCTTC
CDR3 protein: CSVAQRLALNEQFF
clone size: few
J gene: TRBJ2-1
V gene: TRBV29-1
D gene: TRBD2

CDR3 DNA: TGCGCCAGCAGGGATCCGGGACTAGGGCAGAATGAGCAGTTCTTC
CDR3 protein: CASRDPGLGQNEQFF
clone size: .
J gene: TRBJ2-1
V gene: TRBV5-1
D gene: TRBD2

CDR3 DNA: TGCGCCAGCAGCTTTGTAGCGGGAGGGTTCGAGCAGTACTTC
CDR3 protein: CASSFVAGGFEQYF
clone size: .
J gene: TRBJ2-7
V gene: TRBV5-1
D gene: TRBD2

CDR3 DNA: TGTGCCAGCAGCTTAGACCGGCGGGGGCATGAGCAGTTCTTC
CDR3 protein: CASSLDRRGHEQFF
clone size: .
J gene: TRBJ2-1
V gene: TRBV7-2
D gene: .

CDR3 DNA: TGTGCCAGCAGTATGACAGGCCTGGGGTACTATGGCTACACCTTC
CDR3 protein: CASSMTGLGYYGYTF
clone size: few
J gene: TRBJ1-2
V gene: TRBV2
D gene: .

CDR3 DNA: TGTGCCAGCAGCTTAATACCGACAGACTCAACCGGGGAGCTGTTTTTT
CDR3 protein: CASSLIPTDSTGELFF
clone size: .
J gene: TRBJ2-2
V gene: TRBV27
D gene: .

CDR3 DNA: TGTGCCAGCAGCTTAGGGGGACTAGTCTTCCATGAGCAGTTCTTC
CDR3 protein: CASSLGGLVFHEQFF
clone size: .
J gene: TRBJ2-1
V gene: TRBV7-3
D gene: TRBD2

CDR3 DNA: TGTGCCAGCAGCTTAAACCGACAGGAGATCTACGAGCAGTACTTC
CDR3 protein: CASSLNRQEIYEQYF
clone size: few
J gene: TRBJ2-7
V gene: TRBV7-3
D gene: .

CDR3 DNA: TGTGCCAGCAGCGCGGACAGTTATGAGGACACTGAAGCTTTCTTT
CDR3 protein: CASSADSYEDTEAFF
clone size: few
J gene: TRBJ1-1
V gene: TRBV9
D gene: .

CDR3 DNA: TGTGCTAGCAGCTTAGGCCTAGCCTCAGCCGGGGAGCTGTTTTTT
CDR3 protein: CASSLGLASAGELFF
clone size: few
J gene: TRBJ2-2
V gene: TRBV7-7
D gene: .

CDR3 DNA: TGTGCCAGCAGGGGACAGACGTCGACCGGGGAGCTGTTTTTT
CDR3 protein: CASRGQTSTGELFF
clone size: .
J gene: TRBJ2-2
V gene: TRBV9
D gene: TRBD1

CDR3 DNA: TGTGCCAGCAGCTTATTACAGGGAAGCAATTCACCCCTCCACTTT
CDR3 protein: CASSLLQGSNSPLHF
clone size: few
J gene: TRBJ1-6
V gene: TRBV7-2
D gene: .

CDR3 DNA: TGTGCCAGCGGCAAAACCGGGACAGGGGGCAATGAGCAGTTCTTC
CDR3 protein: CASGKTGTGGNEQFF
clone size: .
J gene: TRBJ2-1
V gene: TRBV25-1
D gene: TRBD1

CDR3 DNA: TGTGCCAGCAGCCCCTGGGATTTGAACACTGAAGCTTTCTTT
CDR3 protein: CASSPWDLNTEAFF
clone size: .
J gene: TRBJ1-1
V gene: TRBV7-9
D gene: .

CDR3 DNA: TGCGCCAGCAGCCGGAGCGGGAGTGGGTCCTACGAGCAGTACTTC
CDR3 protein: CASSRSGSGSYEQYF
clone size: few
J gene: TRBJ2-7
V gene: TRBV4-1
D gene: TRBD2

CDR3 DNA: TGTGCCAGCAGTTACTCTTTCTTATACAGATACAATGAGCAGTTCTTC
CDR3 protein: CASSYSFLYRYNEQFF
clone size: few
J gene: TRBJ2-1
V gene: TRBV6-5
D gene: .

CDR3 DNA: TGTGCCAGCAGCGTAGTTGAAGGGACGGAGACCCAGTACTTC
CDR3 protein: CASSVVEGTETQYF
clone size: many
J gene: TRBJ2-5
V gene: TRBV9
D gene: .

CDR3 DNA: TGTGCCAGCTCACCTTGGACTAGCAATCGGTACGAGCAGTACTTC
CDR3 protein: CASSPWTSNRYEQYF
clone size: .
J gene: TRBJ2-7
V gene: TRBV18
D gene: TRBD2

CDR3 DNA: TGTGCCAGCAGCTTATCAGCTGGGGCCAACGTCCTGACTTTC
CDR3 protein: CASSLSAGANVLTF
clone size: .
J gene: TRBJ2-6
V gene: TRBV7-3
D gene: .

CDR3 DNA: TGTGCCAGCAGCTTAGGGCTCCTCGGGACAGATACGCAGTATTTT
CDR3 protein: CASSLGLLGTDTQYF
clone size: few
J gene: TRBJ2-3
V gene: TRBV7-3
D gene: .

CDR3 DNA: TGTGCCAGCAGTGAATTGATCGAGGGGGCAGTCAACTATGGCTACACCTTC
CDR3 protein: CASSELIEGAVNYGYTF
clone size: few
J gene: TRBJ1-2
V gene: TRBV25-1
D gene: TRBD1

CDR3 DNA: TGTGCCAGCAGCTCTGCGGGACTCCTCGGGGATACGCAGTATTTT
CDR3 protein: CASSSAGLLGDTQYF
clone size: few
J gene: TRBJ2-3
V gene: TRBV7-2
D gene: .

CDR3 DNA: TGTGCCAGCAGTTCCCCTAGCGGAAACACAGATACGCAGTATTTT
CDR3 protein: CASSSPSGNTDTQYF
clone size: .
J gene: TRBJ2-3
V gene: TRBV27
D gene: TRBD2

CDR3 DNA: TGTGCCTGGAGTGTGCGGGAGTTGAGCACAGATACGCAGTATTTT
CDR3 protein: CAWSVRELSTDTQYF
clone size: .
J gene: TRBJ2-3
V gene: TRBV30
D gene: TRBD2

CDR3 DNA: TGTGCCAGCAGCTTGGGACTAGCGGGAGTCAACGTTGAGCAGTTCTTC
CDR3 protein: CASSLGLAGVNVEQFF
clone size: .
J gene: TRBJ2-1
V gene: TRBV5-4
D gene: TRBD2

CDR3 DNA: TGTGCCAGCAGCTCACAGAGCACAGATACGCAGTATTTT
CDR3 protein: CASSSQSTDTQYF
clone size: .
J gene: TRBJ2-3
V gene: TRBV7-8
D gene: .

CDR3 DNA: TGCGCCAGCAGCCCAGGTTGGAGTGGCACAGATACGCAGTATTTT
CDR3 protein: CASSPGWSGTDTQYF
clone size: .
J gene: TRBJ2-3
V gene: TRBV5-1
D gene: .

CDR3 DNA: TGTGCCAGCAGCGCAACAGGGTCGGATACGCAGTATTTT
CDR3 protein: CASSATGSDTQYF
clone size: .
J gene: TRBJ2-3
V gene: TRBV9
D gene: .

CDR3 DNA: TGTGCCAGCAGCTTAGGGGGAGGCCGAGATACGCAGTATTTT
CDR3 protein: CASSLGGGRDTQYF
clone size: few
J gene: TRBJ2-3
V gene: TRBV7-3
D gene: .

CDR3 DNA: TGTGCCAGCAGCCCTCTAGTGGAGGACAGTAAAAACATTCAGTACTTC
CDR3 protein: CASSPLVEDSKNIQYF
clone size: .
J gene: TRBJ2-4
V gene: TRBV7-9
D gene: .